These 18 T cell receptor beta chains were sequenced from one sample in a study of blood T cell repertoires in COVID-19. Repertoires were generated with immunoSEQ multiplex PCR, while TCRdb's copy carries only in-frame clones and drops some. The sample lists about 60,000 clones, more than 85% seen once, with 2% to 2.5% in the top ten. The source material was peripheral blood. The source is a man aged 55 to 70 with acute or convalescent COVID-19.

This chain uses TRBV28 with TRBJ1-5; D perhaps matches TRBD1 (6 bases). This CDR3 has 14 residues. Trimming left V 3 bases short and J 5 bases short, with 11 bases between. CDR1 is MDHEN, CDR2 SYDVKM, per germline. The CDR3 sequence is CASSFVAGDQPQHF. CDR3 DNA sequence: TGTGCCAGCAGTTTCGTGGCAGGGGATCAGCCCCAGCATTTT. Filled out from reference TRBV28 and TRBJ1-5, the complete variable domain reads DVKVTQSSRYLVKRTGEKVFLECVQDMDHENMFWYRQDPGLGLRLIYFSYDVKMKEKGDIPEGYSVSREKKERFSLILESASTNQTSMYLCASSFVAGDQPQHFGDGTRLSIL.

This rearrangement joins TRBV19 to TRBJ2-3, with unresolved D. Germline V gene lookup returns CDR1 LNHDA and CDR2 SQIVND (reference sequence). The CDR3 has 13 amino acids. V gave up 3 bases and J gave up 8 bases, with 12 bases separating them. This CDR3 is CASSIQDTRTQYF. Written as DNA, the CDR3 is TGTGCCAGTAGTATCCAGGATACACGTACGCAGTATTTT.

This chain links TRBV6-2 or TRBV6-3 with TRBJ2-5, with D unclear. Germline V lookup: CDR1 MNHEY, CDR2 SVGEGT. The CDR3 has 12 amino acids. Trimming stripped 2 bases from V and 3 bases from J, with 4 bases between. CDR3 residues: CASSYQKETQYF. The CDR3 nucleotides read TGTGCCAGCAGTTACCAAAAAGAGACCCAGTACTTC.

The chain combines TRBV19 with TRBJ1-1; D perhaps matches TRBD1 (5 bases). Trimming stripped 10 bases from V and 3 bases from J, with 15 bases between. This CDR3 spans 13 amino acids. Germline V gene sequence: CDR1 LNHDA, CDR2 SQIVND (reference sequence). DNA for the CDR3: TGTGCCACCTCGGCAGGGCCCTACACTGAAGCTTTCTTT. Translated, it gives CATSAGPYTEAFF. The entire variable domain, with the rest obtained from reference TRBV19 and TRBJ1-1, is as follows: DGGITQSPKYLFRKEGQNVTLSCEQNLNHDAMYWYRQDPGQGLRLIYYSQIVNDFQKGDIAEGYSVSREKKESFPLTVTSAQKNPTAFYLCATSAGPYTEAFFGQGTRLTVV.

This clone has only a few counts. The rearrangement uses TRBV5-5 and TRBJ1-4; D gene unclear. The V end was cut by 3 bases, the J end by 2 bases, with 11 bases between. Germline V gives CDR1 SGHKS, CDR2 YYEKEE (reference sequence). CDR3 length: 15 amino acids. The CDR3 sequence: CASSSRLGTNEKLFF. The DNA of the CDR3 is TGTGCCAGCAGCTCCCGACTAGGTACTAATGAAAAACTGTTTTTT.

This clone was seen only once. The rearrangement joins TRBV25-1 to TRBJ1-2, with 10 bases fitting TRBD1. The CDR3 loop spans 13 amino acids. CDR1 is MGHDK, CDR2 SYGVNS, per germline. V was clipped by 5 bases and J by 5 bases; unmatched bases: 2. CDR3 protein: CASSRTGGYGYTF. The DNA of the CDR3 is TGTGCCAGCAGTCGGACAGGGGGTTATGGCTACACCTTC.

DNA of the CDR3: TGCGCCAGCAGATCGGGACAGGGGACATTGGGGGCCAACGTCCTGACTTTC. Its translation is CASRSGQGTLGANVLTF. The chain has TRBV10-1 and TRBJ2-6; TRBD1 aligns across 10 bases. Germline-derived CDR1 and CDR2 are WNHNN and SYGVQD (reference sequence). The CDR3 is 17 amino acids. V lost 6 bases and J lost 4; bases outside the gene matches: 9.

V is TRBV20-1 and J is TRBJ2-7; TRBD2 agrees at 9 bases. V gave up 3 bases and J gave up 1 base; unmatched junction bases: 4. Germline CDR1 reads DFQATT; CDR2 reads SNEGSKA (reference sequence). This CDR3 is 14 amino acids long. CDR3 sequence: CSASTSGFSYEQYF. CDR3 coding DNA: TGCAGTGCTAGTACTAGCGGGTTTTCCTACGAGCAGTACTTC.

This chain uses TRBV30 with TRBJ1-5; 8 bases fit TRBD1. CDR3 length equals 14 residues. After removal of 0 bases from V and 9 bases from J, the junction contained 7 bases not matched to a gene. Germline V gene lookup returns CDR1 GTSNPN and CDR2 SVGIG (reference sequence). The CDR3 bases are TGTGCCTGGAGTGTCGGACAGGGCCAGGTGCCCCAGCATTTT. It translates to CAWSVGQGQVPQHF.

The rearrangement uses TRBV2 and TRBJ2-1, with D uncertain. From germline, CDR1 is SNHLY and CDR2 FYNNEI. CDR3 length equals 15 residues. Between the trimmed V and J ends, which lost 3 bases and 0 bases, there was a span of 9 bases. The CDR3 region is CASSEGRFSYNEQFF. The CDR3 coding sequence is TGTGCCAGCAGTGAGGGCAGGTTCTCCTACAATGAGCAGTTCTTC.

The V call is TRBV29-1, the J call TRBJ2-3; TRBD2 matches 12 bases. Germline-derived CDR1 and CDR2 are SQVTM and ANQGSEA. Trimming at V came to 6 bases and at J to 4 bases, leaving 17 bases not matched to a gene. The CDR3 has 18 amino acids. This CDR3 is CSVLPDDGLAGRADTQYF. The CDR3 nucleotides read TGCAGCGTCCTACCCGATGATGGACTAGCGGGAAGGGCAGATACGCAGTATTTT.

This sequence joins TRBV5-5 and TRBJ1-4, with 9 bases identical to TRBD1. The CDR3 is 16 amino acids. J was trimmed by 7 bases and V by 4 bases; bases with no gene match: 11. The V gene's germline CDR1 is SGHKS and CDR2 YYEKEE (reference sequence). The CDR3 loop reads CASSVTSTGGGEKLFF. For the CDR3, the DNA is TGTGCCAGCAGCGTAACCTCGACAGGGGGGGGTGAAAAACTGTTTTTT.

V gene TRBV5-4 combines with J gene TRBJ2-1, with TRBD2 matching 14 bases. Germline values: CDR1 SGHNT, CDR2 YYREEE (reference sequence). The ends lost 4 bases at V and 2 bases at J; junction bases unmatched: 5. The CDR3 is 17 residues long. CDR3 coding DNA: TGTGCCAGCAGCCGGACTAGCGGGAGGTCCACCTACAATGAGCAGTTCTTC. It translates to CASSRTSGRSTYNEQFF.

The chain has TRBV18 and TRBJ2-7; 10 bases match TRBD2. Germline assignment: CDR1 KGHSH and CDR2 LQKENI. The CDR3 extends over 17 amino acids. After removal of 5 bases from V and 0 bases from J, the junction contained 10 bases not matched to a gene. The CDR3 DNA follows: TGTGCCAGCTCAGGCCAAGACAGGACTAGCGGCTCCTACGAGCAGTACTTC. Residues: CASSGQDRTSGSYEQYF.

As DNA, the CDR3 is TGTGCCAGCGGGGGGGATTCATATGGCTACACCTTC. Encoded protein: CASGGDSYGYTF. The V gene is TRBV28, the J gene TRBJ1-2; D is perhaps TRBD1 (5 bases). Between the trimmed V and J ends, which lost 8 bases and 5 bases, there was a span of 12 bases. This CDR3 has 12 amino acids. Germline CDR1 and CDR2: MDHEN and SYDVKM.

The gene calls are TRBV27 and TRBJ2-3; 9 positions match TRBD2. The CDR3 contains 15 residues. Germline CDR1 reads MNHEY; CDR2 reads SMNVEV (reference sequence). The V and J ends lost 3 bases and 2 bases, in that order; junction bases with no gene match: 3. The CDR3 reads CASSFGLALTDTQYF. CDR3 nucleotides: TGTGCCAGCAGTTTCGGACTAGCGCTCACAGATACGCAGTATTTT.

The chain has TRBV14 and TRBJ1-1; D gene uncertain. Trimming stripped 1 base from V and 1 base from J, with 10 bases between. There are 15 residues in the CDR3. Germline V gene sequence: CDR1 SGHDN, CDR2 FVKESK. The CDR3 sequence is CASSQVLPGNTEAFF. The CDR3 DNA is TGTGCCAGCAGCCAAGTCTTGCCGGGGAACACTGAAGCTTTCTTT.

The V and J genes are TRBV6-5 and TRBJ2-4; possibly TRBD1 for D (6 bases). V was cut by 6 bases and J by 5 bases, with 14 bases left in between. This CDR3 contains 14 residues. The germline V gene encodes CDR1 MNHEY and CDR2 SVGAGI. Written as DNA, the CDR3 is TGTGCCAGCAGCCTAGGACCAGGGGAAAACATTCAGTACTTC. Amino acid sequence: CASSLGPGENIQYF.